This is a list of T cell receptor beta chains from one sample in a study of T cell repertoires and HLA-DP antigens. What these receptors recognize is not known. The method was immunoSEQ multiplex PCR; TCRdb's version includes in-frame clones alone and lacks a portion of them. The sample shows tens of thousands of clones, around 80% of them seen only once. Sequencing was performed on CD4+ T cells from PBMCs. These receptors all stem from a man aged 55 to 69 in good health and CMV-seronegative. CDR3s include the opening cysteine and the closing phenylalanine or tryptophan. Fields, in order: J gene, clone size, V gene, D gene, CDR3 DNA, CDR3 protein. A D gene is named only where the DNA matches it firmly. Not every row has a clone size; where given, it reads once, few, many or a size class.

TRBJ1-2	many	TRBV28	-	TGTGCCAGCATTGGGGGCGGGAGGGGCGGCTACACCTTC	CASIGGGRGGYTF
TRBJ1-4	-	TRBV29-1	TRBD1	TGCAGCGTTGAAGTGGGACAGGGGGGTGAAAAACTGTTTTTT	CSVEVGQGGEKLFF
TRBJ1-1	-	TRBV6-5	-	TGTGCCAGCAGTCCCGGAGTAACGGCTTTCTTT	CASSPGVTAFF
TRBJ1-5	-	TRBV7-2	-	TGTGCCAGCAGGCGACAGGCAGGTCAGCCCCAGCATTTT	CASRRQAGQPQHF
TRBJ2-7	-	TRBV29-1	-	TGCAGCGTTGTGGGGTCTTCCTACGAGCAGTACTTC	CSVVGSSYEQYF
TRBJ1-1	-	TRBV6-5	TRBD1	TGTGCCAGCAGTTACACCCGACAGGGATTGAACGCTGAAGCTTTCTTT	CASSYTRQGLNAEAFF
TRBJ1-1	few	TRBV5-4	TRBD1	TGTGCCAGCGGGGACAGGGGAAACACTGAAGCTTTCTTT	CASGDRGNTEAFF
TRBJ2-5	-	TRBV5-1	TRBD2	TGCGCCAGCCGCCCTGCTAGCGGGGAGGAGACCCAGTACTTC	CASRPASGEETQYF
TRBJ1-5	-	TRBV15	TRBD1	TGTGCCACCAGCAGAGGCAATACAGGGGACGGGCAGCCCCAGCATTTT	CATSRGNTGDGQPQHF
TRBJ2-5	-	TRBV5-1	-	TGCGCCAGCAGCTTGGGACCCCCTGGCCTCCAAGAGACCCAGTACTTC	CASSLGPPGLQETQYF
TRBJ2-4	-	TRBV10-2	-	TGCGCCAGCAGTGAGGGAAACAGAGGGTTCGGAAACATTCAGTACTTC	CASSEGNRGFGNIQYF
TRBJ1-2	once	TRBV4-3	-	TGCGCCAGCAGCGAAGGGACCGGACAGATATCACGCACCTTC	CASSEGTGQISRTF
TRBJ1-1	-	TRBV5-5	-	TGTGCCAGCAGCCCCTGGGGAGGGGATGGGATGGGAGCTTTCTTT	CASSPWGGDGMGAFF
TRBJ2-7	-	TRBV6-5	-	TGTGCCAGCAGTGCCCTCCAGTGGGAGCAGTACTTC	CASSALQWEQYF
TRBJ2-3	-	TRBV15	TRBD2	TGTGCCACCAGCATTGGACTAGCGGGAGTAGATACGCAGTATTTT	CATSIGLAGVDTQYF
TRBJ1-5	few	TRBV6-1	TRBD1	TGTGCCAGCAGTGAGACAGGGGCGAACAATCAGCCCCAGCATTTT	CASSETGANNQPQHF
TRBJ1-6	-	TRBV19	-	TGTGCCAGTCGTAGGTCTTTTGATAATTCACCCCTCCACTTT	CASRRSFDNSPLHF
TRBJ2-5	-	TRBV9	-	TGTGCCAGCAGCCCCTCGCGTGGGTTCCAAGAGACCCAGTACTTC	CASSPSRGFQETQYF
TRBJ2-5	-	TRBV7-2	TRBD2	TGTGCCAGCAGCCGGGGACTAGAAGAGACCCAGTACTTC	CASSRGLEETQYF
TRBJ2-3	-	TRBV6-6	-	TGTGCCAGCAGTTACCCCAGGGGAGGAACAGATACGCAGTATTTT	CASSYPRGGTDTQYF
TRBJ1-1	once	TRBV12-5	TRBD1	TGTGCTAGTGGTTTGGTACAGGGACAGGACAACACTGAAGCTTTCTTT	CASGLVQGQDNTEAFF
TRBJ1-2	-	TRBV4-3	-	TGCGCCAGCAGCGCTAGTTGGGGCTACACCTTC	CASSASWGYTF
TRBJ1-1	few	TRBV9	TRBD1	TGTGCCAGCAGCCCCCGGGACAGGAACACTGAAGCTTTCTTT	CASSPRDRNTEAFF
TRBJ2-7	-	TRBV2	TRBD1	TGTGCCAGCAGTGGGGTCACAGGGGGCGGCAACTACGAGCAGTACTTC	CASSGVTGGGNYEQYF
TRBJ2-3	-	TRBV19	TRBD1	TGTGCCAGTAGTATTCGGACAGGGCGCGTTACAGATACGCAGTATTTT	CASSIRTGRVTDTQYF
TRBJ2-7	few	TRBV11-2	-	TGTGCCAGCAGCTTAGAGATGGGCCGGAGCTCCTACGAGCAGTACTTC	CASSLEMGRSSYEQYF
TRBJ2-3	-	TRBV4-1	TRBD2	TGCGCCAGCAGCCAAGCCCCGCCCCCTAGCGGGAGGAGCACAGATACGCAGTATTTT	CASSQAPPPSGRSTDTQYF
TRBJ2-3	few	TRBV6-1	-	TGTGCCAGCAGTGAGGCCCAAAGGATGGGCGATACGCAGTATTTT	CASSEAQRMGDTQYF
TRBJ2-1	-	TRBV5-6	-	TGTGCCAGCAGCTTGGAGCGGAACAATGAGCAGTTCTTC	CASSLERNNEQFF
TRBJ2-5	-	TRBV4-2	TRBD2	TGTGCCAGCAGCCAAGGTCCGGGACTAGCGTCAGAGACCCAGTACTTC	CASSQGPGLASETQYF
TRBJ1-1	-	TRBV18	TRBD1	TGTGCCAGCTCACGGACAGGGTTCGGGACTGAAGCTTTCTTT	CASSRTGFGTEAFF
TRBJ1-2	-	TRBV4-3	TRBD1	TGCGCCAGCAGCCAAGGGCACTGGGGACAGGGCCATGGCTACACCTTC	CASSQGHWGQGHGYTF
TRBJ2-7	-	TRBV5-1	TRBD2	TGCGCCAGCAGTATAGCGGGGGGGACCTACGAGCAGTACTTC	CASSIAGGTYEQYF
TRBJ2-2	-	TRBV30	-	TGTGCCGTAGCTAGGAAGGGGTCCGGGGAGCTGTTTTTT	CAVARKGSGELFF
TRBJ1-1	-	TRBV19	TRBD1	TGTGCCAGTAGTGTTACAGGGGAAGTAATGAACACTGAAGCTTTCTTT	CASSVTGEVMNTEAFF